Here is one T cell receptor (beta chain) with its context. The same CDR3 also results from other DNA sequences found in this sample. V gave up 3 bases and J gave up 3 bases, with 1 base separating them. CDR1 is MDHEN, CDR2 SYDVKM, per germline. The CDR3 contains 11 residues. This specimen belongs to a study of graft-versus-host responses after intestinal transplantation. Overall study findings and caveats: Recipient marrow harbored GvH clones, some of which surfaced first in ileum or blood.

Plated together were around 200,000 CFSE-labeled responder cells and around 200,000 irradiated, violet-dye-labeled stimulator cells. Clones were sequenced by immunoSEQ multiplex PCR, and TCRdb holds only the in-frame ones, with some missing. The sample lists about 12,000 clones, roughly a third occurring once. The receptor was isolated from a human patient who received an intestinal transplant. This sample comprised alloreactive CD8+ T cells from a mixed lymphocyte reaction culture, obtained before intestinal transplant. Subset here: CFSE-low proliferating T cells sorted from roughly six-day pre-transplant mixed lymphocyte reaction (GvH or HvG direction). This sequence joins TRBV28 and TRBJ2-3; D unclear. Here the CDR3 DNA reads TGTGCCAGCAGTTTTACAGATACGCAGTATTTT. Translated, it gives CASSFTDTQYF. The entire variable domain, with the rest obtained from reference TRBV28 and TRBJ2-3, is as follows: DVKVTQSSRYLVKRTGEKVFLECVQDMDHENMFWYRQDPGLGLRLIYFSYDVKMKEKGDIPEGYSVSREKKERFSLILESASTNQTSMYLCASSFTDTQYFGPGTRLTVL.